Listed below are T cell receptor beta chains from one sample, sequenced in a study of T-cell reconstitution after alpha-beta-depleted transplantation in children. TCRdb reprocessed the PCR reads with MiXCR, giving one entry per CDR3 protein. This sample carries approximately 99,000 distinct CDR3 sequences, 5% to 7% of them seen once, and the ten largest clones take approximately 25%. The sequences come from PBMCs, mostly from graft donor cells, collected 360 days after TCRalphabeta/CD19-depleted stem cell transplant. These TCRs come from a male patient between 2 and 15 years old who had a stem cell transplant for acute lymphoblastic leukemia, so the T cells may come from the graft donor. CDR3s include the opening cysteine and the closing phenylalanine or tryptophan. D genes are given only for firm matches. Clone sizes are given selectively: once, few, many, or a class where the clone is expanded.

>many|15|TRBJ2-3|TRBV9|TRBD1
CASSVEVQGEKTQYF
TGTGCCAGCAGCGTAGAGGTACAGGGGGAAAAAACGCAGTATTTT
>few|16|TRBJ2-1|TRBV28|TRBD2
CASSLPTSGFSNEQFF
TGTGCCAGCAGTTTACCGACTAGCGGGTTCTCCAATGAGCAGTTCTTC
>many|12|TRBJ2-7|TRBV7-6|.
CASSERGQGQYF
TGTGCCAGCAGCGAGAGGGGCCAAGGGCAGTACTTC
>many|14|TRBJ1-2|TRBV28|TRBD1
CASSLTGFNYGYTF
TGTGCCAGCAGCCTGACAGGGTTCAACTATGGCTACACCTTC
>many|15|TRBJ1-1|TRBV4-2|.
CASSQVGTMNTEAFF
TGTGCCAGCAGCCAAGTCGGGACCATGAACACTGAAGCTTTCTTT
>many|14|TRBJ1-1|TRBV9|.
CASSVVRGNTEAFF
TGTGCCAGCAGCGTAGTAAGGGGGAACACTGAAGCTTTCTTT
>many|14|TRBJ1-2|TRBV5-1|.
CASTPAGHLHGYTF
TGCGCCAGCACCCCAGCAGGGCACCTCCATGGCTACACCTTC
>.|16|TRBJ2-1|TRBV24-1|TRBD2
CATSDATSGRLAEQFF
TGTGCCACCAGTGACGCGACTAGCGGGAGACTTGCTGAGCAGTTCTTC
>many|15|TRBJ1-2|TRBV4-3|TRBD1
CASSQDPGQGPGYTF
TGCGCCAGCAGCCAAGATCCCGGACAGGGGCCTGGCTACACCTTC
>many|15|TRBJ1-5|TRBV4-3|TRBD1
CASSQGTGVNQPQHF
TGCGCCAGCAGCCAAGGCACAGGGGTTAATCAGCCCCAGCATTTT
>.|17|TRBJ2-5|TRBV7-6|TRBD2
CASSLEPTSGDAETQYF
TGTGCCAGCAGCTTAGAGCCAACTAGCGGAGACGCAGAGACCCAGTACTTC
>few|14|TRBJ1-5|TRBV3-1|.
CASSQVSSNQPQHF
TGTGCCAGCAGCCAAGTTAGCAGCAATCAGCCCCAGCATTTT
>many|13|TRBJ2-5|TRBV29-1|.
CSVIDRNQETQYF
TGCAGCGTTATCGACAGGAACCAAGAGACCCAGTACTTC
>few|15|TRBJ1-1|TRBV7-8|TRBD1
CASSLRTGVRTEAFF
TGTGCCAGCAGCCTTCGGACAGGGGTCCGAACTGAAGCTTTCTTT
>many|18|TRBJ2-7|TRBV11-1|.
CASSLESFSALSSYEQYF
TGTGCCAGCAGCTTAGAATCCTTTAGCGCGCTGAGCTCCTACGAGCAGTACTTC
>few|16|TRBJ2-2|TRBV11-1|TRBD1
CASSTRDRGSTGELFF
TGTGCCAGCAGCACCCGGGACAGGGGATCGACCGGGGAGCTGTTTTTT
>.|16|TRBJ2-3|TRBV9|.
CASSGYRVASTDTQYF
TGTGCCAGCAGCGGATACAGGGTGGCGAGCACAGATACGCAGTATTTT
>few|16|TRBJ1-6|TRBV28|.
CASRLGLSRDNSPLHF
TGTGCCAGCAGATTGGGACTATCACGGGATAATTCACCCCTCCACTTT
>few|12|TRBJ1-2|TRBV7-9|.
CASSLVSYGYTF
TGTGCCAGCAGCTTAGTAAGCTATGGCTACACCTTC
>.|15|TRBJ2-7|TRBV7-2|.
CASSPGLSSLYEQYF
TGTGCCAGCAGCCCCGGACTCTCCTCTCTCTACGAGCAGTACTTC